This passage covers 9 T cell receptor beta chains from one sample sequenced in a study of cytomegalovirus exposure and HLA in healthy donors. The PCR made use of 60 Vbeta and 13 Jbeta primers. Only in-frame clones appear in the TCRdb table, and some are missing; sequencing was by immunoSEQ multiplex PCR. Here the sample spans around 150,000 clones, around four fifths being singletons. Specimen: PBMCs. These TCRs come from a woman between 45 and 65 years old in good health and CMV-seronegative.

The chain combines TRBV13 with TRBJ2-2; perhaps TRBD2 as D (5 bases). CDR3 length equals 14 residues. Germline assignment: CDR1 PRHDT and CDR2 FYEKMQ (reference sequence). The germline V and J ends were trimmed by 3 bases and 4 bases, with 9 bases remaining between them. In nucleotides, the CDR3 is TGTGCCAGCAGCTTGTATGGAGGCACCGGGGAGCTGTTTTTT. It codes for CASSLYGGTGELFF. Combining the CDR3 with reference TRBV13 and TRBJ2-2 gives the whole variable domain AAGVIQSPRHLIKEKRETATLKCYPIPRHDTVYWYQQGPGQDPQFLISFYEKMQSDKGSIPDRFSAQQFSDYHSELNMSSLELGDSALYFCASSLYGGTGELFFGEGSRLTVL.

This clone came up a few times. The chain links TRBV5-6 to TRBJ2-5; D possibly corresponds to TRBD2 (5 bases). CDR3 length equals 14 residues. Germline V lookup: CDR1 SGHDT, CDR2 YYEEEE. V was clipped by 0 bases and J by 5 bases, with 11 bases between them. As DNA, the CDR3 is TGTGCCAGCAGCTTGGGTAGGCGCGGGGAGACCCAGTACTTC. This encodes CASSLGRRGETQYF.

V is TRBV11-2 and J is TRBJ2-7; weak D call: TRBD2 (5 bases). Germline lookup yields CDR1 SGHAT and CDR2 FQNNGV. V was shortened by 2 bases and J by 4 bases, with 9 bases between the two germline ends. The CDR3 has 13 residues. CDR3: CASSLLGGYEQYF. DNA of the CDR3: TGTGCCAGCAGCTTATTGGGCGGGTACGAGCAGTACTTC.

The rearrangement uses TRBV9 and TRBJ2-7, with D tentatively TRBD1 (7 bases). V shed 1 base and J shed 4 bases, with 15 bases lying between them. Germline lookup yields CDR1 SGDLS and CDR2 YYNGEE. The CDR3 extends over 15 amino acids. The CDR3 loop is CASSVKQGTGYEQYF. The CDR3 DNA sequence: TGTGCCAGCAGCGTAAAACAGGGGACTGGTTACGAGCAGTACTTC.

V usage is TRBV7-2 and J usage is TRBJ2-5, with D perhaps matching TRBD2 (6 bases). Looked up from germline, CDR1 is SGHTA and CDR2 is FQGNSA. CDR3 length: 15 amino acids. The V gene lost 5 bases and the J gene lost 4 bases, with 17 bases spanning the gap. CDR3 sequence: CASSTNRGSGETQYF. The DNA for the CDR3 is TGTGCCAGCAGCACCAACCGGGGGTCTGGAGAGACCCAGTACTTC.

V gene TRBV28 combines with J gene TRBJ2-5; the D gene is possibly TRBD2 (6 bases). Between the trimmed V and J ends, which lost 2 bases and 5 bases, there was a span of 12 bases. From germline, CDR1 is MDHEN and CDR2 SYDVKM. The CDR3 contains 14 residues. The CDR3 reads CASSLGVGRETQYF. In nucleotides, the CDR3 is TGTGCCAGCAGTTTAGGGGTAGGGAGGGAGACCCAGTACTTC.

V usage is TRBV5-1 and J usage is TRBJ2-7, with TRBD2 identical over 8 bases. Germline CDR1 and CDR2: SGHRS and YFSETQ. The ends lost 0 bases at V and 5 bases at J; junction bases unmatched: 7. There are 15 residues in the CDR3. CDR3 nucleotide sequence: TGCGCCAGCAGCTTGGAAGGGACTAGTACCCACGAGCAGTACTTC. It is translated as CASSLEGTSTHEQYF.

CDR3 bases: TGTGCCAGTAGTACAGCCCAGCGATACTATGGCTACACCTTC. Protein: CASSTAQRYYGYTF. J is TRBJ1-2 and V is TRBV19; D remains ambiguous. The CDR3 is made up of 14 amino acids. Trimming stripped 4 bases from V and 3 bases from J, with 12 bases between. CDR1 and CDR2 from the germline V gene are LNHDA and SQIVND (reference sequence).

This clone was seen only a few times. The rearrangement joins TRBV6-5 to TRBJ2-7; 8 bases match TRBD1. The J segment lost 5 bases and the V segment lost 5 bases, leaving 11 bases of the junction unmatched. From germline, CDR1 is MNHEY and CDR2 SVGAGI. The CDR3 runs 15 residues. The CDR3 here is CASSRAGGLGNEQYF. In nucleotides, the CDR3 is TGTGCCAGCAGTCGAGCAGGGGGCTTAGGGAACGAGCAGTACTTC.